This TCR beta chain was retrieved from a study of read filtering for tumor transcriptome and immune sequencing. Study background: IR-seq gave about 3.5 to 10.27 million TCR reads per sample; RNA-seq gave roughly 80 to 1273.

The table lists this clonotype with many counts. Lacking the conserved final phenylalanine or tryptophan, this CDR3 likely reflects a read error. From approximately 430 ng of RNA, a library with molecular barcoded alpha/delta and beta/gamma adaptors was made. One entry per CDR3 protein, called by TCRdb with MiXCR from the reads. The sample has some 80,000 distinct CDR3 sequences; more than 9% are singletons. The CDR3 length is 14 residues. The V and J ends lost 3 bases and 3 bases respectively, with 8 bases between them. In germline, CDR1 is MNHEY, CDR2 SMNVEV (reference sequence). This clonotype was obtained from a donor over 35 with multiple myeloma. The sample consisted of a population of CD138-negative cells sorted from bone marrow. This sequence joins TRBV27 and TRBJ1-4; D may be TRBD1 (5 bases). The CDR3 sequence: CASSFRGANEKLFL. DNA for the CDR3: TGTGCCAGCAGTTTTCGGGGGGCTAATGAAAAACTGTTTTTA.